This T cell receptor gamma chain was obtained from a study of gamma delta lymphoproliferative disorders and STAT genes (dated by TCRdb to 2017 to 2018). Background on the whole study: Among the 9 sequenced Tgammadelta LGLL patients, 4 had symptomatic disease and 5 had an indolent course. The TCR-sequenced pilot group comprised under ten Tgammadelta large granular lymphocyte leukemia patients and a couple of hepatosplenic T-cell lymphoma patients. Because no corresponding Invivoscribe delta assay was available, delta-chain libraries were prepared according to the EuroClonality-NGS working group standard operating procedure. A couple of gamma-chain samples and all delta-chain samples were sequenced twice to confirm results. The LymphoTrack Dx TCRG Assay was used to build gamma-chain libraries from a minimum of 50 ng of genomic DNA. Within a larger immunophenotypic and STAT-mutation study, TCR gamma and delta CDR3 repertoires were profiled by deep sequencing in Tgammadelta lymphoproliferative disease patients and healthy controls.

CDR1 and CDR2 are read off the germline V gene as EGSTGY and YDSYTSSV. The CDR3 holds 12 amino acids from the cysteine to the phenylalanine. CDR3 DNA is the only sequence kept; it has 36 bases, read in frame from the first base. V ends up 0 bases short and J 9 bases short, with an unmatched junction base count of 5. In the case of this clone: What this receptor recognizes is not known. Base qualities were left out, and no much larger clone turns up one base away.

For both patients and controls, peripheral blood mononuclear cells were isolated, and the genomic DNA from these cells was used for TCR sequencing. The sequenced patients had a median age of roughly 60 years and comprised about 5 males and roughly 6 females. All patients came from a single hematology unit in Padova, Italy, and their diagnoses were reclassified as T-LGLL or HSTCL using the 2017 WHO criteria. All patient samples were collected while patients were either off therapy or before therapy. In both library preparation methods, multiplex PCR was run with primers aimed at the conserved V and J regions of the TCR genes. Amplicons were purified, pooled and sequenced on an Illumina MiSeq platform. The authors' analysis ran thus. V(D)J alignment, clonotype assembly and translation were handled by MiXCR, while functionality assessment and CDR3 repertoire analyses were done with VDJtools. The IMGT definition of CDR3 was applied, and only productive sequences using functional genes were analyzed, with ORF genes and pseudogenes left out. A custom Python script searched for identical amino acid CDR3s of major clonotypes (frequency >=5%) across all patients and controls. A one-sided non-parametric Wilcoxon test was used to compare clonotype frequencies in patients versus controls. After TCRdb called clones again from the public reads with CATT, rows with identical DNA were merged. The V and J calls reflect TCRdb's pipeline rather than the authors' work. In this sample the table shows about 2,500 gamma-chain clones, roughly 20% of which occur a single time. In total, the top ten clones hold 58% of the sample.

Points the paper makes about the study in general: Almost every major gamma and delta clonotype in patients was public, meaning shared with at least one healthy donor, and only a couple of gamma clonotypes were private to disease. Major clones in indolent patients were dominated by Vgamma9-JgammaP and Vdelta2-Ddelta3-Jdelta1 rearrangements, whereas symptomatic patients lacked these rearrangements and used less common gene combinations. Control T cells were likely spread across varied maturation stages, whereas leukemic cells were skewed toward terminal effectors, which potentially limits comparisons between patients and controls. The authors pointed out that NGS specificity may be lower at low frequencies, so whether leukemic clones are public or private needs to be confirmed. In whole-repertoire clustering, patient gamma repertoires grouped separately from healthy controls, whereas delta repertoires showed no separation between groups.

The TCR sequence derives from a human donor with gamma-delta T-cell large granular lymphocyte leukemia. The receptor chain draws on TRGV4 and TRGJ1 or TRGJ2. TCRdb does not report a J gene; here it was assigned by matching the DNA to germline references. Material: blood. The CDR3 protein: CATWDGELKKLF. The DNA is TGTGCCACCTGGGATGGGGAGCTTAAGAAACTCTTT.